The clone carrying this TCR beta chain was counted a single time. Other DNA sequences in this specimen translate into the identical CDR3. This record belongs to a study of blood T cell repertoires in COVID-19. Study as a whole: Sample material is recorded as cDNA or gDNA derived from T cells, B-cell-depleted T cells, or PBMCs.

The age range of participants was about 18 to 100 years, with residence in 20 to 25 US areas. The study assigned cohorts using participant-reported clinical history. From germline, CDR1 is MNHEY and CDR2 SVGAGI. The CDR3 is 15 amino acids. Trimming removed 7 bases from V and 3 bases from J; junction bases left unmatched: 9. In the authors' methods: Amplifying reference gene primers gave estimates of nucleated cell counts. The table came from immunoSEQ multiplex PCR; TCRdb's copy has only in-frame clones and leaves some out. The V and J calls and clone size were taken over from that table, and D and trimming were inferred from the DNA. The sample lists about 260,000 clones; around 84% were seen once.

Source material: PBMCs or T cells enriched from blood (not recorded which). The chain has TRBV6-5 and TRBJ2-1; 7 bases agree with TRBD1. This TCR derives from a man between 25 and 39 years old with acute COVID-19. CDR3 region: CASTPSRGNYNEQFF. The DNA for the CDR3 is TGTGCCAGCACCCCCAGCAGGGGGAACTACAATGAGCAGTTCTTC.